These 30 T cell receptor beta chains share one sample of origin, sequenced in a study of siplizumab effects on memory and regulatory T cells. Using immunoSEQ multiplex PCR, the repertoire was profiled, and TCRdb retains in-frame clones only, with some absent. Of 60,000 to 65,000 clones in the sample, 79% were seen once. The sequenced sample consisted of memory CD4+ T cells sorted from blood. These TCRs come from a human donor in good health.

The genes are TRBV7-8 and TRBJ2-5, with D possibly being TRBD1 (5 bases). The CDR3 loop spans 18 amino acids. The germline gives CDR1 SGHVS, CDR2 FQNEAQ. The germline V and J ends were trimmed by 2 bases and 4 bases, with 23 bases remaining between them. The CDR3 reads CASSLKAGLDSGRETQYF. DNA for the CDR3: TGTGCCAGCAGCTTAAAGGCAGGGTTGGATTCCGGGCGAGAGACCCAGTACTTC.

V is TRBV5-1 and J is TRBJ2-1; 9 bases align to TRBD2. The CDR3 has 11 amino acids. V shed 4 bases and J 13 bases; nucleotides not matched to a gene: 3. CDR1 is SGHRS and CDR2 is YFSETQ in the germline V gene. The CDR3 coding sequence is TGCGCCAGCAGCGTGGGACTAGCTCAGTTCTTC. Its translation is CASSVGLAQFF.

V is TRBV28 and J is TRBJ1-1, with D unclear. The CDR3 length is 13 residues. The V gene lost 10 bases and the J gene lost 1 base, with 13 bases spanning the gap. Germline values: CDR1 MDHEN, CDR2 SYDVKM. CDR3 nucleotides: TGTGCCACCCTGGGTGGTGGGAACACTGAAGCTTTCTTT. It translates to CATLGGGNTEAFF.

The CDR3, as DNA: TGTGCCAGCAGCTCTGGCCTGTGGGTTAAGAACACTGAAGCTTTCTTT. The encoded protein is CASSSGLWVKNTEAFF. This chain uses TRBV11-1 with TRBJ1-1, with D unresolved. Germline V gives CDR1 SGHAT, CDR2 FQDESV (reference sequence). This CDR3 has 16 amino acids. V shed 4 bases and J shed 1 base, with 16 bases lying between them. The full variable domain, completed using reference TRBV11-1 and TRBJ1-1, is EAEVAQSPRYKITEKSQAVAFWCDPISGHATLYWYRQILGQGPELLVQFQDESVVDDSQLPKDRFSAERLKGVDSTLKIQPAELGDSAMYLCASSSGLWVKNTEAFFGQGTRLTVV.

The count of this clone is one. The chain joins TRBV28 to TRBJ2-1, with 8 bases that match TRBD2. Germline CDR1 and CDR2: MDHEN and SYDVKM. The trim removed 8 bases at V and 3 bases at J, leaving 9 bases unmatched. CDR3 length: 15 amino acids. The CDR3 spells CASPPRGEFYNEQFF. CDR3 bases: TGTGCCAGCCCCCCGCGGGGGGAGTTCTACAATGAGCAGTTCTTC.

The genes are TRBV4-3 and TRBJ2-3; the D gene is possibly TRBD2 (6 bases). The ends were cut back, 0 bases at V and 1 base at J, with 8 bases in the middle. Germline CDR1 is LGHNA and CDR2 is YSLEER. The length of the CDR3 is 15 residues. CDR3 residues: CASSQDWGGTDTQYF. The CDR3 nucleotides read TGCGCCAGCAGCCAAGACTGGGGGGGCACAGATACGCAGTATTTT.

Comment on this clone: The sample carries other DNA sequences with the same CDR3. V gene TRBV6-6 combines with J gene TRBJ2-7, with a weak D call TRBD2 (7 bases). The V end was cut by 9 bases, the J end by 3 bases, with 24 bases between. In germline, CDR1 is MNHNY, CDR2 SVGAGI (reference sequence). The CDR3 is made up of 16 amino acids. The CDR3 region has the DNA TGTGCCAGTAGTAAGGAGGGGGGGTCGGGTAGCTACGAGCAGTACTTC. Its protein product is CASSKEGGSGSYEQYF.

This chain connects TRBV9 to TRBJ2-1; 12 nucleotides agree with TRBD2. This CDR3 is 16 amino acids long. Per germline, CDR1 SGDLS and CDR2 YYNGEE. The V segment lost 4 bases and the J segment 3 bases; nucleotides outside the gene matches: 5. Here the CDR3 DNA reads TGTGCCAGCAGCCCTAGCGGGGGGGCTTTCTACAATGAGCAGTTCTTC. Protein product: CASSPSGGAFYNEQFF.

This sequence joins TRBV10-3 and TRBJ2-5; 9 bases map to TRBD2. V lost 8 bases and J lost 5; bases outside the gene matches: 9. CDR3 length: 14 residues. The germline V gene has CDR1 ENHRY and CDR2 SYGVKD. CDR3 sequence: CAIGSGGGAETQYF. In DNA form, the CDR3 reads TGTGCCATCGGAAGTGGCGGGGGGGCTGAGACCCAGTACTTC.

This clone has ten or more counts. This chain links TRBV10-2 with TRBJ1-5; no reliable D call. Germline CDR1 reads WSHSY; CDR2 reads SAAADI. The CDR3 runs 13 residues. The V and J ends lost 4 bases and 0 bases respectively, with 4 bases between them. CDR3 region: CASSVNSNQPQHF. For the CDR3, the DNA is TGCGCCAGCAGTGTTAATAGCAATCAGCCCCAGCATTTT.

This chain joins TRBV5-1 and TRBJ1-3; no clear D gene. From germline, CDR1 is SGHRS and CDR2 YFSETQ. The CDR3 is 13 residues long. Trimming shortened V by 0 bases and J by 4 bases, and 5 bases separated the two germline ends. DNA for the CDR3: TGCGCCAGCAGCTTGGCCCTGGGAAACACCATATATTTT. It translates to CASSLALGNTIYF. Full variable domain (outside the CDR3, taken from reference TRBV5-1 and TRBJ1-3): KAGVTQTPRYLIKTRGQQVTLSCSPISGHRSVSWYQQTPGQGLQFLFEYFSETQRNKGNFPGRFSGRQFSNSRSEMNVSTLELGDSALYLCASSLALGNTIYFGEGSWLTVV.

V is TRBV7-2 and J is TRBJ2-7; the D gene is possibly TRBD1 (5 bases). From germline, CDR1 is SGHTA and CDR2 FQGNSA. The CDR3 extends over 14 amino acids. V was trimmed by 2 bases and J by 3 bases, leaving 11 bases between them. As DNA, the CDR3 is TGTGCCAGCAGCTTACGACTCAGGGACTACGAGCAGTACTTC. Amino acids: CASSLRLRDYEQYF.

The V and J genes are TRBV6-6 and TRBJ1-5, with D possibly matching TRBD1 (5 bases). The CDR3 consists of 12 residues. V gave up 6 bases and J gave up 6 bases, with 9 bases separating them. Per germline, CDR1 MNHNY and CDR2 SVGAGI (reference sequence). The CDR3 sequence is CASSQGSQPQHF. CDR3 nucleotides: TGTGCCAGCAGCCAGGGAAGTCAGCCCCAGCATTTT.

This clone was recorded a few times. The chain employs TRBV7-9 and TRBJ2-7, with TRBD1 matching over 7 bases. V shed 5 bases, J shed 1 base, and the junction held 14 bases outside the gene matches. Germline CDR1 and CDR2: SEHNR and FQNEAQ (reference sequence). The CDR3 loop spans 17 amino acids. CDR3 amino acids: CASSQLRQGPLSYEQYF. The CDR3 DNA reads TGTGCCAGCAGCCAACTTAGACAGGGTCCCCTTTCCTACGAGCAGTACTTC.

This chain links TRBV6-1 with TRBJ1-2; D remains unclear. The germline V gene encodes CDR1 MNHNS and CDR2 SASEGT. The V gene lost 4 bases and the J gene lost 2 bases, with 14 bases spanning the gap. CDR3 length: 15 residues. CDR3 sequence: CASSALPGSNYGYTF. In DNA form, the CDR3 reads TGTGCCAGCAGTGCGCTGCCGGGATCCAACTATGGCTACACCTTC.

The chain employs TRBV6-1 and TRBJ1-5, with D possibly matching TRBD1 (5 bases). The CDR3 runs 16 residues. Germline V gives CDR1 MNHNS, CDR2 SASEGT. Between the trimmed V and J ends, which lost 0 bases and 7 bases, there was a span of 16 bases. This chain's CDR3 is CASSEAEGSRHQPQHF. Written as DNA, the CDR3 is TGTGCCAGCAGTGAAGCTGAGGGGTCCCGCCACCAGCCCCAGCATTTT.

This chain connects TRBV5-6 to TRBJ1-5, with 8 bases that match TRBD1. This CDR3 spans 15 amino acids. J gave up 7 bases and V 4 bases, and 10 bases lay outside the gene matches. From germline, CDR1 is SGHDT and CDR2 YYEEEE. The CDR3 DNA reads TGTGCCAGCAGCCGTACCGGGACAGGATTCCAGCCCCAGCATTTT. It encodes CASSRTGTGFQPQHF.

In nucleotides, the CDR3 is TGCGCCAGCAGCCAAGAGGCTACTCAAGCGGGGGGGCCGGCAGATACGCAGTATTTT. Translated: CASSQEATQAGGPADTQYF. J is TRBJ2-3 and V is TRBV4-3; the match to TRBD2 covers 10 bases. CDR3 length: 19 residues. The germline CDR1 and CDR2 sequences are LGHNA and YSLEER. J was trimmed by 4 bases and V by 0 bases; bases with no gene match: 13.

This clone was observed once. Here the CDR3 DNA reads TGTGCCTGGAGAGCAGGGGGCAATGAGCAGTTCTTC. Protein: CAWRAGGNEQFF. This chain links TRBV30 with TRBJ2-1; 7 bases are a match to TRBD1. The CDR3 has 12 residues. Looked up from germline, CDR1 is GTSNPN and CDR2 is SVGIG (reference sequence). V was clipped by 3 bases and J by 6 bases; unmatched bases: 2.

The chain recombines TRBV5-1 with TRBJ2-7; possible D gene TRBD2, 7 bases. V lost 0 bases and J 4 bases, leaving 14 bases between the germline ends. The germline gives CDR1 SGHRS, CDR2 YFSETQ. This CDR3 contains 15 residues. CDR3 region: CASSLASAGAYEQYF. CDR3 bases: TGCGCCAGCAGCTTGGCCTCGGCGGGGGCTTACGAGCAGTACTTC.

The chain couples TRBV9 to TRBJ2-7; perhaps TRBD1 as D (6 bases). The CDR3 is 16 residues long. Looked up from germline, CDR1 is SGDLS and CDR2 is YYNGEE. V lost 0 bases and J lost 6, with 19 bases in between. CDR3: CASSVGVVAGEGEQYF. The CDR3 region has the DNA TGTGCCAGCAGCGTAGGGGTAGTGGCAGGGGAAGGCGAGCAGTACTTC.

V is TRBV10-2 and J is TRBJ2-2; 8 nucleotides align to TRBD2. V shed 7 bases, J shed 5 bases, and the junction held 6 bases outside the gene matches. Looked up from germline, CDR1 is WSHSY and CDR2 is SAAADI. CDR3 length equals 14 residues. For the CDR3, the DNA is TGCGCCAGCAATAGCGGGGCTACGACCGGGGAGCTGTTTTTT. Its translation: CASNSGATTGELFF.

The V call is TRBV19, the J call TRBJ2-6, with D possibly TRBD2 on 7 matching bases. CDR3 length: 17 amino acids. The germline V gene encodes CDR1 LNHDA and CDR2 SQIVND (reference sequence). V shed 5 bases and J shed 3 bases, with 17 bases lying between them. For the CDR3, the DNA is TGTGCCAGTAGTTCGCGGGGGCCTACTGGTGGGGCCAACGTCCTGACTTTC. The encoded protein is CASSSRGPTGGANVLTF. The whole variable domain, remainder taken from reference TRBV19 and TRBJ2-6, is DGGITQSPKYLFRKEGQNVTLSCEQNLNHDAMYWYRQDPGQGLRLIYYSQIVNDFQKGDIAEGYSVSREKKESFPLTVTSAQKNPTAFYLCASSSRGPTGGANVLTFGAGSRLTVL.

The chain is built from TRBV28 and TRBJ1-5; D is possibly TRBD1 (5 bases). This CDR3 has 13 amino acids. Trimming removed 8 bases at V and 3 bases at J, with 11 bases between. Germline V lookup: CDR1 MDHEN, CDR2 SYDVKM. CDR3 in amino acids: CASRGPLNQPQHF. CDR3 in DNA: TGTGCCAGCCGGGGCCCTCTCAATCAGCCCCAGCATTTT.

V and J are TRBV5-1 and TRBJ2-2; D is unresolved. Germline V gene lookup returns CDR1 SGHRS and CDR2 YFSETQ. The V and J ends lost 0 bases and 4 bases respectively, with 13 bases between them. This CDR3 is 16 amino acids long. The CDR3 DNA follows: TGCGCCAGCAGCTTGGGGGCAGCCGCCGTCACCGGGGAGCTGTTTTTT. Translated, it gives CASSLGAAAVTGELFF.

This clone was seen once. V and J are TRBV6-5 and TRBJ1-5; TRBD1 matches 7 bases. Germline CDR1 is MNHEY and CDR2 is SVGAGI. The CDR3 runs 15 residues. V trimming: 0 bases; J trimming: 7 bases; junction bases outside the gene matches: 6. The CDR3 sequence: CASSYSNRGGQPQHF. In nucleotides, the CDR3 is TGTGCCAGCAGTTACTCGAACAGGGGAGGGCAGCCCCAGCATTTT.

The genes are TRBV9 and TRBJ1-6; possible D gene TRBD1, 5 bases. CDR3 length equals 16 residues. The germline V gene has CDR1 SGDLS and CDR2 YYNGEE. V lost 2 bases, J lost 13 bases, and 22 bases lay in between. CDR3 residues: CASSVRDGRVGWPLHF. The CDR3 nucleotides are TGTGCCAGCAGCGTCCGGGACGGCCGGGTGGGGTGGCCCCTCCACTTT.

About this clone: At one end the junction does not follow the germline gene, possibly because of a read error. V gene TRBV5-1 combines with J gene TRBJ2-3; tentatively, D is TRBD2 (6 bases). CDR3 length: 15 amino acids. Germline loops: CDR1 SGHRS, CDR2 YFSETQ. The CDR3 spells CVSSLGGLSTDTQYF. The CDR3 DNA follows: TGCGTCAGCAGCCTGGGGGGACTTAGCACAGATACGCAGTATTTT.

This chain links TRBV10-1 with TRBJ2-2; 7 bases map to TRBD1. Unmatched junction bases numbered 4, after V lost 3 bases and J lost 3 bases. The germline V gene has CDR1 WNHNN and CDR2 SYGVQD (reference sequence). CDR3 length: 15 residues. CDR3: CASSEGQGDTGELFF. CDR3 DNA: TGCGCCAGCAGTGAAGGGCAGGGGGACACCGGGGAGCTGTTTTTT.

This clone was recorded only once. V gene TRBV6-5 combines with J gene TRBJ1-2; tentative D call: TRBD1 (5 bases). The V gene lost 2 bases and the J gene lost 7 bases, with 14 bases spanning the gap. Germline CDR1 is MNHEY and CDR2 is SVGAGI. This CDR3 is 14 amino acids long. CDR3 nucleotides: TGTGCCAGCAGTTACAGAGGCAGGGATAGTGGCTACACCTTC. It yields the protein CASSYRGRDSGYTF.